The clone carrying this T cell receptor beta chain was seen only a few times. The sample is drawn from a study of blood T cell repertoires in COVID-19. Study context: Donors in the United States, Italy and Spain gave samples during acute or convalescent COVID-19.

Per the original methods: Amplification from reference gene primers served as the basis for estimated nucleated cell counts. Sequenced by immunoSEQ multiplex PCR; TCRdb stores in-frame clones only, minus some. V, J and clone size are those of that table, while D and trimming were read from the DNA. This sample has roughly 250,000 clones, with 65% to 90% found just once. The CDR3 is 16 amino acids. Trimming pared 0 bases from V and 3 bases from J, leaving 12 bases between. Germline V gene data show CDR1 as SEHNR and CDR2 as FQNEAQ (reference sequence). V and J are TRBV7-9 and TRBJ1-5; the D is unclear. Specimen: peripheral blood. This clonotype was sampled from a woman aged 60-75 years with active or convalescent COVID-19. The CDR3 loop is CASSLASGQINQPQHF. Written as DNA, the CDR3 is TGTGCCAGCAGCTTAGCTTCTGGGCAGATCAATCAGCCCCAGCATTTT.